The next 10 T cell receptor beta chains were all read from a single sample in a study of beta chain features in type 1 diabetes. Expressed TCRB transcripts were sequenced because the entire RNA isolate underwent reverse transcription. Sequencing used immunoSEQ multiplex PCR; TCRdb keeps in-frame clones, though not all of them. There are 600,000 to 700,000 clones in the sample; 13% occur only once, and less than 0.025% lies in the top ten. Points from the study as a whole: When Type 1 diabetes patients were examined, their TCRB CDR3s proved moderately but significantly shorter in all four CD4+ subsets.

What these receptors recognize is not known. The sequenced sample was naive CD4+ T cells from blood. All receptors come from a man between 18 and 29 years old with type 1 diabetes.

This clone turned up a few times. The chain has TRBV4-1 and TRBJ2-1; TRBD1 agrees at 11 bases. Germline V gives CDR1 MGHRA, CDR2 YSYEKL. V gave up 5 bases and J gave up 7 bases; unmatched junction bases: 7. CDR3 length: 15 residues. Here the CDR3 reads CASSYGQGAINEQFF. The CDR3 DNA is TGCGCCAGCAGCTATGGACAGGGGGCGATTAATGAGCAGTTCTTC.

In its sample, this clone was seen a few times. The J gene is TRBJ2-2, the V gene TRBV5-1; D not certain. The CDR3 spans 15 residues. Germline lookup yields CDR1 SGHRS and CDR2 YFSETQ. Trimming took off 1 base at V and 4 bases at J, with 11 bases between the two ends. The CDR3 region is CASSLYGPTTGELFF. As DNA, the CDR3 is TGCGCCAGCAGCTTGTATGGACCGACCACCGGGGAGCTGTTTTTT.

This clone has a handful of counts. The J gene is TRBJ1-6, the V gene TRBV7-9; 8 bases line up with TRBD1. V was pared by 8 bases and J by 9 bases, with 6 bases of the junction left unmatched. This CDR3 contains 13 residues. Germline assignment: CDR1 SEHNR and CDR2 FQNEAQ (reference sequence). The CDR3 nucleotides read TGTGCCAGCGAAGGAGACAGGGGTTCACCCCTCCACTTT. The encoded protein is CASEGDRGSPLHF.

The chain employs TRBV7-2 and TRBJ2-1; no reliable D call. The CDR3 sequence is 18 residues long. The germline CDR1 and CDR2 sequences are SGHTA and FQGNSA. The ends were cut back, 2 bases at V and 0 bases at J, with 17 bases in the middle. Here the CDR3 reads CASSLFLSGASSYNEQFF. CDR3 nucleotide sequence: TGTGCCAGCAGCTTATTCCTCTCGGGCGCTAGCTCCTACAATGAGCAGTTCTTC.

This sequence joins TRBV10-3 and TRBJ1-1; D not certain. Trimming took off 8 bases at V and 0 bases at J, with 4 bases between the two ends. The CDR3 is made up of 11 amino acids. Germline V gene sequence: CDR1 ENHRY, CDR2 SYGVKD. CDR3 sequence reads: CAIGLNTEAFF. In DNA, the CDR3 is TGTGCCATCGGTCTGAACACTGAAGCTTTCTTT.

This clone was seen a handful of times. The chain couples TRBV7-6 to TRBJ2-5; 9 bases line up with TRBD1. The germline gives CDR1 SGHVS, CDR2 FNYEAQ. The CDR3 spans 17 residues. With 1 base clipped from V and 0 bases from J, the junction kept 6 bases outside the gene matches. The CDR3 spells CASSLDPGTGYQETQYF. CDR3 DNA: TGTGCCAGCAGCTTAGATCCCGGGACAGGGTACCAAGAGACCCAGTACTTC.

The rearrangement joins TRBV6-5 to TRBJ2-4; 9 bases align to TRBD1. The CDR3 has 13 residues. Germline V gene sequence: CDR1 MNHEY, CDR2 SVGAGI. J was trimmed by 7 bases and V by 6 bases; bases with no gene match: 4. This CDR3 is CASSPGTGNIQYF. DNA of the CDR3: TGTGCCAGCAGCCCCGGGACAGGGAACATTCAGTACTTC.

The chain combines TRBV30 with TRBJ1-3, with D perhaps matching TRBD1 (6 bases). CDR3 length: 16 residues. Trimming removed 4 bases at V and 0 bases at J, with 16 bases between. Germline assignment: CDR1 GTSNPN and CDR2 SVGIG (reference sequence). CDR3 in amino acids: CAWTPLGGTSGNTIYF. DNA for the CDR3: TGTGCCTGGACCCCGCTGGGGGGCACCTCTGGAAACACCATATATTTT.

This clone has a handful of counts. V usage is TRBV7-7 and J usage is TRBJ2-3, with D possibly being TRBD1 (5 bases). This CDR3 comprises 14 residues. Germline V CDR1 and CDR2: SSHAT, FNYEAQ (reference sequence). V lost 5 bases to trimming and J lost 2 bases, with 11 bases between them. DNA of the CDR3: TGTGCCAGCAGCCCCACAGGTATCACAGATACGCAGTATTTT. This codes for CASSPTGITDTQYF.

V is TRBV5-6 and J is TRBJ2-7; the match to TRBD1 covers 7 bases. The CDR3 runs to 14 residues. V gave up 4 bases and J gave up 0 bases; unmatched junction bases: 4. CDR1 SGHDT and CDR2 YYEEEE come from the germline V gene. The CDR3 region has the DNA TGTGCCAGCAGCCCCGACAGGGCCTCCTACGAGCAGTACTTC. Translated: CASSPDRASYEQYF.